This is a list of T cell receptor beta chains from one sample in a study of cytomegalovirus exposure and HLA in healthy donors. Repertoires were generated with immunoSEQ multiplex PCR, while TCRdb's copy carries only in-frame clones and drops some. The table has approximately 170,000 clones, approximately 81% seen once. Source material: PBMCs. The receptors were gathered from a boy between 2 and 10 years old in good health and CMV-seronegative. The CDR3 runs from the conserved cysteine through the conserved F or W. The order of the fields is clone size, D gene, V gene, CDR3 length, J gene, CDR3 protein, CDR3 DNA. A D gene is named only where the DNA matches it firmly. A clone size is listed for some rows: how often the clone was seen (once, few, many), or a class if it is expanded.

NA	TRBD1	TRBV10-2	14	TRBJ1-1	CASSTDRVNTEAFF	TGCGCCAGCAGTACCGACAGGGTGAACACTGAAGCTTTCTTT
once	NA	TRBV28	15	TRBJ1-2	CASSSGPTPGYGYTF	TGTGCCAGCAGTTCCGGACCCACCCCAGGGTATGGCTACACCTTC
NA	NA	TRBV5-5	13	TRBJ1-2	CASSSGGGYGYTF	TGTGCCAGCAGTTCGGGGGGGGGATATGGCTACACCTTC
NA	TRBD2	TRBV10-3	16	TRBJ2-6	CAIDIGRETGANVLTF	TGTGCCATCGATATAGGGAGGGAAACTGGGGCCAACGTCCTGACTTTC
NA	TRBD1	TRBV29-1	14	TRBJ2-7	CSVGGDRGGYEQYF	TGCAGCGTGGGAGGGGACAGGGGAGGCTACGAGCAGTACTTC
NA	NA	TRBV9	16	TRBJ2-1	CASSGGLGGLYNEQFF	TGTGCCAGCAGCGGGGGATTGGGCGGGCTTTACAATGAGCAGTTCTTC
NA	NA	TRBV5-1	17	TRBJ2-3	CASSLRGANRGTDTQYF	TGCGCCAGCAGCTTAAGGGGGGCAAACAGGGGAACAGATACGCAGTATTTT
NA	NA	TRBV21-1	16	TRBJ1-5	CASSTLGTADNQPQHF	TGTGCCAGCAGCACTCTCGGGACAGCTGACAATCAGCCCCAGCATTTT
NA	TRBD2	TRBV5-8	15	TRBJ2-7	CASSPLGGEDYEQYF	TGTGCCAGCAGCCCCCTGGGAGGGGAGGACTACGAGCAGTACTTC
NA	TRBD1	TRBV15	15	TRBJ2-5	CATSGHRGRQETQYF	TGTGCCACCAGCGGGCACAGGGGTAGGCAAGAGACCCAGTACTTC
NA	NA	TRBV7-2	17	TRBJ1-3	CASSSDWDWTSGNTIYF	TGTGCCAGCAGCTCGGACTGGGACTGGACCTCTGGAAACACCATATATTTT
NA	NA	TRBV1	22	TRBJ1-2	CTSSFSDRGKINFPPTTYGYTF	TGCACCAGCAGCTTTTCGGACAGGGGCAAGATTAATTTTCCCCCCACAACTTATGGCTACACCTTC
NA	NA	TRBV5-1	18	TRBJ2-5	CASSLSGGDRAPQETQYF	TGCGCCAGCAGCTTGAGCGGGGGGGACAGGGCCCCGCAAGAGACCCAGTACTTC
NA	NA	TRBV29-1	13	TRBJ1-1	CSVSGQQNTEAFF	TGCAGCGTTTCAGGACAGCAGAACACTGAAGCTTTCTTT
NA	TRBD1	TRBV18	15	TRBJ1-5	CASSPPTGGDQPQHF	TGTGCCAGCTCACCACCTACAGGGGGTGATCAGCCCCAGCATTTT
NA	NA	TRBV5-6	16	TRBJ2-3	CASSTDRSVWLSTQYF	TGTGCCAGCAGTACCGACAGGTCGGTGTGGCTATCTACGCAGTATTTT
NA	NA	TRBV28	13	TRBJ1-5	CASSLRGSVPQHF	TGTGCCAGCAGTTTACGGGGTTCAGTGCCCCAGCATTTT
NA	TRBD1	TRBV5-1	19	TRBJ1-2	CASSSLNANGTGLNYGYTF	TGCGCCAGCAGCTCGCTCAATGCAAACGGGACAGGGCTTAACTATGGCTACACCTTC
NA	NA	TRBV6-5	15	TRBJ1-6	CASSYSGQGDSPLHF	TGTGCCAGCAGTTACTCTGGGCAAGGGGATTCACCCCTCCACTTT
few	NA	TRBV4-1	15	TRBJ2-7	CASSQVQSDSYEQYF	TGCGCCAGCAGCCAAGTGCAGTCTGATTCCTACGAGCAGTACTTC
once	NA	TRBV6-5	15	TRBJ1-1	CASSYHILGSTEAFF	TGTGCCAGCAGTTACCATATTCTAGGGAGCACTGAAGCTTTCTTT
NA	TRBD2	TRBV7-6	18	TRBJ2-1	CASSLAWAGGYPSNEQFF	TGTGCCAGCAGCTTAGCATGGGCGGGAGGCTACCCTTCCAATGAGCAGTTCTTC
NA	NA	TRBV27	16	TRBJ1-5	CASSLSKPGGNQPQHF	TGTGCCAGCAGTTTAAGTAAGCCAGGGGGCAATCAGCCCCAGCATTTT
NA	NA	TRBV28	15	TRBJ2-1	CASRSGGWGYNEQFF	TGTGCCAGCAGGAGCGGCGGATGGGGTTACAATGAGCAGTTCTTC
NA	TRBD2	TRBV2	15	TRBJ2-3	CASSDVRGGLGTQYF	TGTGCCAGCAGTGACGTGCGGGGGGGCTTAGGTACGCAGTATTTT
NA	NA	TRBV29-1	13	TRBJ1-1	CSVPDSWNTEAFF	TGCAGCGTCCCGGACAGTTGGAACACTGAAGCTTTCTTT
once	NA	TRBV2	15	TRBJ1-4	CASSAGQPGHEKLFF	TGTGCCAGCAGTGCCGGACAGCCTGGCCATGAAAAACTGTTTTTT
NA	TRBD1	TRBV28	14	TRBJ1-1	CASSLRGTGAEAFF	TGTGCCAGCAGTTTAAGGGGTACAGGGGCTGAAGCTTTCTTT
NA	NA	TRBV10-3	14	TRBJ1-1	CAISDRVNVTEAFF	TGTGCCATCAGTGACAGGGTTAACGTCACTGAAGCTTTCTTT
NA	NA	TRBV7-9	13	TRBJ1-2	CATTGGAHYGYTF	TGTGCCACCACGGGTGGGGCCCACTATGGCTACACCTTC